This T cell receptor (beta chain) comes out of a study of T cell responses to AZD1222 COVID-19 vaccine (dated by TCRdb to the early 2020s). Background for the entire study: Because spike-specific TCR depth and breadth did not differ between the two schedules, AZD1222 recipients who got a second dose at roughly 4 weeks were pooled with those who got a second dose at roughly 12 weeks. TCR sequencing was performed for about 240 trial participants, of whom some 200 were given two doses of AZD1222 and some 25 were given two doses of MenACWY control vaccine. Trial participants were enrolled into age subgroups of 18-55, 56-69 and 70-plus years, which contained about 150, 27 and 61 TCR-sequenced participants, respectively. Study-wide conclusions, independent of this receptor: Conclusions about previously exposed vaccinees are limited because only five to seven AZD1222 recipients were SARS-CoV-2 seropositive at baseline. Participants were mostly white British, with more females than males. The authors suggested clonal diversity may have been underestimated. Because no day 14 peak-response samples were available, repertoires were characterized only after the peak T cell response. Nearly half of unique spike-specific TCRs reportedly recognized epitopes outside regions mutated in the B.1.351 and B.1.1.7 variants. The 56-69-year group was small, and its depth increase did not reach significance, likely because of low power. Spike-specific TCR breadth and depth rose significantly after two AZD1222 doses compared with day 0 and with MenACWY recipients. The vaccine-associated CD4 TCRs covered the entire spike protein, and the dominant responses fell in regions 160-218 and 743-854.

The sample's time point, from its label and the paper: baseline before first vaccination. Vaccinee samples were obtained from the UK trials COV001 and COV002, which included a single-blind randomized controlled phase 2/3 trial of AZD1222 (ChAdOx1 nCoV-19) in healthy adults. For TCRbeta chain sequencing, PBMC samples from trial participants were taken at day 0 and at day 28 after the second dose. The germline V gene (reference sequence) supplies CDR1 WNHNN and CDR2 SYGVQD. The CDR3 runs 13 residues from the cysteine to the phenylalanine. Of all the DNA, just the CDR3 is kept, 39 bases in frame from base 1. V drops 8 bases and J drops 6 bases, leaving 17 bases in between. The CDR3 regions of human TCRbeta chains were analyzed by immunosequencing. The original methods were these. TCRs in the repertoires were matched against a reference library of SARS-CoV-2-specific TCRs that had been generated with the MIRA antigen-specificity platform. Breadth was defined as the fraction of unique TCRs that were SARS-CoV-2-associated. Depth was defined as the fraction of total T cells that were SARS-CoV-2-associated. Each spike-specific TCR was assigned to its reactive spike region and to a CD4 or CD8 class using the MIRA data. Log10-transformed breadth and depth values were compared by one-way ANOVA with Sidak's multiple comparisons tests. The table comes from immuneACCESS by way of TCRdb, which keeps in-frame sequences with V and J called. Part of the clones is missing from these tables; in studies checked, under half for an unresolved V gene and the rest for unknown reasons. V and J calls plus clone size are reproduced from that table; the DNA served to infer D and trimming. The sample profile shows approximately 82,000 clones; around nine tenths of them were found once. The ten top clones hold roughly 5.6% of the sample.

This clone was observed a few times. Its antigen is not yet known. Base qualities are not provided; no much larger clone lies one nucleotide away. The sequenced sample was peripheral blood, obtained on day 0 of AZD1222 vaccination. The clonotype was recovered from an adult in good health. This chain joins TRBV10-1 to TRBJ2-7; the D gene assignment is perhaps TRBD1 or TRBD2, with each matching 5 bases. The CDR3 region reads CASGPRAGSEQYF. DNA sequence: TGCGCCAGCGGGCCCAGGGCGGGTTCCGAGCAGTACTTC.